This entry concerns a single T cell receptor beta chain. Its antigen is unidentified. Using immunoSEQ multiplex PCR, the repertoire was profiled, and TCRdb retains in-frame clones only, with some absent. The profile shows more than 95,000 clones, over 75% of them singletons. The data originate from a study of T cell responses to AZD1222 COVID-19 vaccine. About the research overall: Second-dose intervals near 4 or 12 weeks were combined.

The CDR3 extends over 13 amino acids. Germline assignment: CDR1 LNHDA and CDR2 SQIVND (reference sequence). The V and J ends lost 7 bases and 2 bases respectively, with 12 bases between them. Regarding the study as a whole: There were mostly white British donors and more females than males, and clonal diversity was possibly underestimated. Spike as a whole was targeted by vaccine-associated CD4 TCRs, dominant at 160-218 and 743-854.

The gene calls are TRBV19 and TRBJ2-7, with D possibly TRBD2 on 5 matching bases. The clonotype comes from an adult in good health. The material was peripheral blood, obtained on day 0 of AZD1222 vaccination. In DNA, the CDR3 is TGTGCCAGTACCCCGCCGGGAACCTACGAGCAGTACTTC. Protein: CASTPPGTYEQYF.